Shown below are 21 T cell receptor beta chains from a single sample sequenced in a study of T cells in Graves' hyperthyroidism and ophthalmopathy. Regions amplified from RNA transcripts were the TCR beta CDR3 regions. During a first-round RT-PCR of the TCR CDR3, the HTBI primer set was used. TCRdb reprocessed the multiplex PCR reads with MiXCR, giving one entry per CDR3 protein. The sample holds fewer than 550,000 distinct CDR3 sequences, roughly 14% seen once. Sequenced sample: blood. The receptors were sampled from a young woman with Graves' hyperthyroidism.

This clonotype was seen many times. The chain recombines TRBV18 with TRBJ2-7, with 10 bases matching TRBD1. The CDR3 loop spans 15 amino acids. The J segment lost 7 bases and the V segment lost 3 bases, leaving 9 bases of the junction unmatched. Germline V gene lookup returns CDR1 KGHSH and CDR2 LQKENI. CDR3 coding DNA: TGTGCCAGCTCACCCCCTGGACAGGGGGTACGTGAGCAGTACTTC. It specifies CASSPPGQGVREQYF.

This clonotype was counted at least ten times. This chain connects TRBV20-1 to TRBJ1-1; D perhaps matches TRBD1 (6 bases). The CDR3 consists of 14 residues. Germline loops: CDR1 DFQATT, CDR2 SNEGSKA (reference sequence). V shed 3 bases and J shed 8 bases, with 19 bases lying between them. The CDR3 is CSASAQGPRREAFF. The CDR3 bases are TGCAGTGCTAGCGCACAGGGTCCGCGCCGCGAAGCTTTCTTT.

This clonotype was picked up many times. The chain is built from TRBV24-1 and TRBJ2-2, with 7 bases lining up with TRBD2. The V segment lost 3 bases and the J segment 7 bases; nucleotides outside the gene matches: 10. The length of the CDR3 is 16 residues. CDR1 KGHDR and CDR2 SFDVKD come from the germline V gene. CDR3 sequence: CATSDTGRGDGGELFF. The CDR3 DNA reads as TGTGCCACCAGTGATACAGGACGGGGGGATGGCGGGGAGCTGTTTTTT.

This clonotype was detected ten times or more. The CDR3 spells CASSPGGSWYEQYF. CDR3 nucleotide sequence: TGTGCCAGCAGCCCCGGCGGGAGCTGGTACGAGCAGTACTTC. The chain combines TRBV7-9 with TRBJ2-7, with 7 bases fitting TRBD2. The germline CDR1 and CDR2 sequences are SEHNR and FQNEAQ (reference sequence). This CDR3 has 14 amino acids. With V trimmed by 5 bases and J by 4 bases, 8 bases remained unmatched. Drawing the rest from reference TRBV7-9 and TRBJ2-7, the complete variable domain is DTGVSQNPRHKITKRGQNVTFRCDPISEHNRLYWYRQTLGQGPEFLTYFQNEAQLEKSRLLSDRFSAERPKGSFSTLEIQRTEQGDSAMYLCASSPGGSWYEQYFGPGTRLTVT.

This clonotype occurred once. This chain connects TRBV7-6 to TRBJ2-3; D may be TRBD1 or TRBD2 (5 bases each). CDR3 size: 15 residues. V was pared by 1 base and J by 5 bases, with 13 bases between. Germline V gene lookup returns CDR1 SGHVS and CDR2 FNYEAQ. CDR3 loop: CASSLDPGRGDTQYF. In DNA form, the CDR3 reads TGTGCCAGCAGCTTAGATCCGGGGCGAGGAGATACGCAGTATTTT.

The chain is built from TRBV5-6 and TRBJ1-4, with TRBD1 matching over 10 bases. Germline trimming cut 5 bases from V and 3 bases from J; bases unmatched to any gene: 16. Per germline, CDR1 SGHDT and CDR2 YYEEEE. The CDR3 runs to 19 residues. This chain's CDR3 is CASSSMRQGAFGANEKLFF. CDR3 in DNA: TGTGCCAGCAGTTCGATGCGACAGGGGGCGTTCGGGGCTAATGAAAAACTGTTTTTT.

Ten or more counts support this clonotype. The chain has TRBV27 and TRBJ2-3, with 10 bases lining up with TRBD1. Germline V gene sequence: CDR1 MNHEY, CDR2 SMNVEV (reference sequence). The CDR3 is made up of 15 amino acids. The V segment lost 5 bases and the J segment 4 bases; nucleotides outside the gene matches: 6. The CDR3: CASSIGTGASDTQYF. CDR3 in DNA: TGTGCCAGCAGTATCGGGACAGGGGCATCAGATACGCAGTATTTT.

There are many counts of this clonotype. The CDR3 sequence: CASSLRGHTFTDTQYF. The CDR3 region has the DNA TGTGCCAGCTCCCTAAGAGGACACACCTTCACAGATACGCAGTATTTT. J is TRBJ2-3 and V is TRBV28, with D maybe TRBD1 (5 bases). Germline CDR1 and CDR2: MDHEN and SYDVKM. The CDR3 extends over 16 amino acids. V was clipped by 8 bases and J by 2 bases, with 20 bases between them.

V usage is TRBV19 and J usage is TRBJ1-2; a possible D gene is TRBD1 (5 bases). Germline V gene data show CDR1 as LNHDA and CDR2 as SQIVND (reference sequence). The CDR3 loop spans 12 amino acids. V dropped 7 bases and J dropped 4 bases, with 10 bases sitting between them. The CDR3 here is CASMKGPYGYTF. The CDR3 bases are TGTGCCAGTATGAAGGGGCCCTATGGCTACACCTTC.

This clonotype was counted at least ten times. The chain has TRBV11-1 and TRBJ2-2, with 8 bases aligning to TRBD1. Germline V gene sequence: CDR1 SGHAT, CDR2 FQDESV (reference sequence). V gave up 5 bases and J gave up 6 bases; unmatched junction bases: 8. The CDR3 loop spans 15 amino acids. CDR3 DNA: TGTGCCAGCAGCAGGGACAGGTTCTACTCCGGGGAGCTGTTTTTT. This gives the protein CASSRDRFYSGELFF. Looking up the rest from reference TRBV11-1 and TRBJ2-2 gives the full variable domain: EAEVAQSPRYKITEKSQAVAFWCDPISGHATLYWYRQILGQGPELLVQFQDESVVDDSQLPKDRFSAERLKGVDSTLKIQPAELGDSAMYLCASSRDRFYSGELFFGEGSRLTVL.

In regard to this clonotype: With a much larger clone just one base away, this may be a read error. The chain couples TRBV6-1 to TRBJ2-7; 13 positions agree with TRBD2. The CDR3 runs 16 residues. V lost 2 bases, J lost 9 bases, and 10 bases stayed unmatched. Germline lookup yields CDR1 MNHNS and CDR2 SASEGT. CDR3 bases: TGTGCCAGCAGTGAATCACGACTAGCGGGGGGTCTCGGGCAGTACTTC. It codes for CASSESRLAGGLGQYF.

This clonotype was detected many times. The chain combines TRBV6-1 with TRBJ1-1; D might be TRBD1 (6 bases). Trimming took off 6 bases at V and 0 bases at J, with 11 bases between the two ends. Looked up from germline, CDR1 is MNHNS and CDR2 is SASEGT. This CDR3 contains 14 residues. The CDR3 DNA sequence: TGTGCCAGCAGGGGAGGGGGGATGAACACTGAAGCTTTCTTT. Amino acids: CASRGGGMNTEAFF.

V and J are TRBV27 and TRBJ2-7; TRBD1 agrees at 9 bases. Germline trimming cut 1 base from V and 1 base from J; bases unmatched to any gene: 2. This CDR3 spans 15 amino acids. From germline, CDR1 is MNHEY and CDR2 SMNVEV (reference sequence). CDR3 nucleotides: TGTGCCAGCAGTTTATTAGGGACAGGGTCCTACGAGCAGTACTTC. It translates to CASSLLGTGSYEQYF.

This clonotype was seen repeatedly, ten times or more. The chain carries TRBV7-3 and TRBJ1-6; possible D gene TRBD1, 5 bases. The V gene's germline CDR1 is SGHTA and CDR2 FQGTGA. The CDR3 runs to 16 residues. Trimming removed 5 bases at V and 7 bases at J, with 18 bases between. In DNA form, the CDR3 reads TGTGCCAGCAGCCAGACCGGGACGCCGAAGAATTCACCCCTCCACTTT. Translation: CASSQTGTPKNSPLHF.

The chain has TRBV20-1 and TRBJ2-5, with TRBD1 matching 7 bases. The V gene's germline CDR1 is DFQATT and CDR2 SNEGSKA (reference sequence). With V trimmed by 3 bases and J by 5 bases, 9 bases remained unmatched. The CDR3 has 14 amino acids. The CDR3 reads CSASGRQGAETQYF. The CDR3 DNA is TGCAGTGCTAGCGGGCGACAGGGAGCGGAGACCCAGTACTTC.

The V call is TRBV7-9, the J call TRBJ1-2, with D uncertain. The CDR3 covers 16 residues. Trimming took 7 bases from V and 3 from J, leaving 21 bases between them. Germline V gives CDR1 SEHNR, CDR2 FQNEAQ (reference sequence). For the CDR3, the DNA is TGTGCCAGCACCTCTTTTAAAATGGGCACCTACTATGGCTACACCTTC. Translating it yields CASTSFKMGTYYGYTF.

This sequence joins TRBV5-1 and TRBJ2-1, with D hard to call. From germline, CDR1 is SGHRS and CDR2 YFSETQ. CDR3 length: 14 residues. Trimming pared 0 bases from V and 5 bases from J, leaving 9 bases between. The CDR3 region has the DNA TGCGCCAGCAGCTTGGATCTGGGTAACAATGAGCAGTTCTTC. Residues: CASSLDLGNNEQFF.

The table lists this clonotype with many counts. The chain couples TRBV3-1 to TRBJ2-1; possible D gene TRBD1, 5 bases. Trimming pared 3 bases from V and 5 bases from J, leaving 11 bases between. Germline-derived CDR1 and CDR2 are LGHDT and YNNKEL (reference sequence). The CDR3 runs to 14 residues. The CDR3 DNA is TGTGCCAGCAGCCACAAGACAGCGAACAATGAGCAGTTCTTC. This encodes CASSHKTANNEQFF.

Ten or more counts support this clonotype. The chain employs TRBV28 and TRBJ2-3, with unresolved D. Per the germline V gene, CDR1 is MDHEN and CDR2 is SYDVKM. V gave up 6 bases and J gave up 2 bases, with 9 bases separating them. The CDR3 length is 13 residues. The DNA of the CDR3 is TGTGCCAGCAGCTTGGCCCCCACAGATACGCAGTATTTT. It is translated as CASSLAPTDTQYF.

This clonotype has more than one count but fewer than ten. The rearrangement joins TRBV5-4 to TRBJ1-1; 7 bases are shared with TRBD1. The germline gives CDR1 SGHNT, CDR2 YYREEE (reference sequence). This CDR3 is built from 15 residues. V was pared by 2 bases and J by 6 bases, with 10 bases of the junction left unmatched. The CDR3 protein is CASSLTNRGSSEAFF. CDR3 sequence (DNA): TGTGCCAGCAGCTTAACCAACAGGGGTTCGTCTGAAGCTTTCTTT. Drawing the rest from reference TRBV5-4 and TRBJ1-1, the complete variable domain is ETGVTQSPTHLIKTRGQQVTLRCSSQSGHNTVSWYQQALGQGPQFIFQYYREEENGRGNFPPRFSGLQFPNYSSELNVNALELDDSALYLCASSLTNRGSSEAFFGQGTRLTVV.

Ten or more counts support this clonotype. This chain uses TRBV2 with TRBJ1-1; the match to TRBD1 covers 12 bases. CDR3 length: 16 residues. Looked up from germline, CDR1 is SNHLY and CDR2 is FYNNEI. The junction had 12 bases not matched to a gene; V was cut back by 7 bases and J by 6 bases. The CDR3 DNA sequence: TGTGCCAGCAATATTCCCCGGGACAGGGGGCCGGCTGAAGCTTTCTTT. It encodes CASNIPRDRGPAEAFF.